One sample yielded the 30 T cell receptor beta chains listed below, sequenced in a study of monozygotic twins with inflammatory bowel disease. TCRdb re-called the 5' RACE reads and catalogs CDR3 proteins one per entry, DNA excluded. This sample's table has about 330,000 distinct CDR3 sequences. The sequenced sample consisted of blood. The source of these receptors is a human donor with ulcerative colitis or Crohn's disease, or a healthy co-twin of an affected twin (not recorded which).

The chain links TRBV7-2 to TRBJ2-3; TCRdb proposes TRBD1, but this gene call is untestable without DNA. CDR1 is SGHTA and CDR2 is FQGNSA in the germline V gene. The CDR3 length is 14 residues. The CDR3 region is CASSLWGSTDTQYF.

The rearrangement links TRBV20-1 to TRBJ2-2. From germline, CDR1 is DFQATT and CDR2 SNEGSKA (reference sequence). The CDR3 runs 15 residues. The CDR3 protein is CSAYPLNANTGELFF.

CDR3 residues: CASRPLGLSGELFF. This rearrangement joins TRBV27 to TRBJ2-2; there is no DNA to check the TCRdb D call of TRBD2. The germline gives CDR1 MNHEY, CDR2 SMNVEV (reference sequence). The CDR3 length is 14 residues.

This chain uses TRBV6-2 or TRBV6-3 with TRBJ2-1; checking the TCRdb D call of TRBD2 is not possible without DNA. Germline V gene data show CDR1 as MNHEY and CDR2 as SVGEGT. The CDR3 runs to 15 residues. The CDR3 here is CASRTSWRGGNEQFF.

The genes are TRBV20-1 and TRBJ2-1; there is no DNA to check the TCRdb D call of TRBD2. Germline CDR1 is DFQATT and CDR2 is SNEGSKA (reference sequence). The CDR3 is 15 amino acids. CDR3 loop: CSAKHDSLSYNEQFF.

The genes are TRBV27 and TRBJ2-7. There are 14 residues in the CDR3. The germline V gene has CDR1 MNHEY and CDR2 SMNVEV (reference sequence). The CDR3 loop is CASSYRDSPYEQYF.

The chain links TRBV5-1 to TRBJ2-4; TCRdb gives TRBD1 as the D gene, but with no DNA this cannot be confirmed. This CDR3 spans 13 amino acids. Per the germline V gene, CDR1 is SGHRS and CDR2 is YFSETQ. The CDR3: CASSLARDNIQYF. Variable domain in full (rest from reference TRBV5-1 and TRBJ2-4): KAGVTQTPRYLIKTRGQQVTLSCSPISGHRSVSWYQQTPGQGLQFLFEYFSETQRNKGNFPGRFSGRQFSNSRSEMNVSTLELGDSALYLCASSLARDNIQYFGAGTRLSVL.

This clonotype is deemed medium-sized by its frequency. The chain is built from TRBV7-9 and TRBJ2-3. In germline, CDR1 is SEHNR, CDR2 FQNEAQ (reference sequence). The CDR3 loop spans 11 amino acids. This CDR3 is CASSFGDTQYF.

The chain couples TRBV14 to TRBJ2-3; TCRdb gives TRBD1 as the D gene, but with no DNA this cannot be confirmed. Germline values: CDR1 SGHDN, CDR2 FVKESK. CDR3 length: 16 residues. CDR3 region: CASSQVRGGQTDTQYF.

The rearrangement joins TRBV6-1 to TRBJ2-3; the D call from TCRdb, TRBD1, cannot be confirmed without DNA. CDR1 and CDR2 from the germline V gene are MNHNS and SASEGT. CDR3 length equals 14 residues. This CDR3 reads CASSLGQTTDTQYF.

The V gene is TRBV11-2, the J gene TRBJ2-3; the D gene TCRdb calls, TRBD2, cannot be checked with no DNA. Germline-derived CDR1 and CDR2 are SGHAT and FQNNGV. The CDR3 is made up of 18 amino acids. The CDR3 loop is CASSDPGTSGPGGDTQYF.

The chain employs TRBV4-1 and TRBJ2-5; the TRBD1 assignment by TCRdb is unverifiable without DNA. The CDR3 is 17 amino acids. From germline, CDR1 is MGHRA and CDR2 YSYEKL. The CDR3 loop is CASSQFTGVPVGETQYF.

The chain combines TRBV29-1 with TRBJ1-2; without DNA, the TCRdb call of TRBD1 cannot be checked. CDR1 is SQVTM, CDR2 ANQGSEA, per germline. This CDR3 has 15 residues. CDR3 region: CSVEEIQGAYYGYTF.

J is TRBJ2-1 and V is TRBV20-1; there is no DNA to check the TCRdb D call of TRBD1. The CDR3 is 14 residues long. CDR1 and CDR2 from the germline V gene are DFQATT and SNEGSKA (reference sequence). CDR3 sequence reads: CSADRDRGSNEQFF.

The V and J genes are TRBV20-1 and TRBJ1-5; the D gene TCRdb calls, TRBD1, cannot be checked with no DNA. Germline assignment: CDR1 DFQATT and CDR2 SNEGSKA (reference sequence). The CDR3 contains 15 residues. CDR3 region: CSATNMDRGEQPQHF.

V and J are TRBV7-2 and TRBJ2-7; with no DNA, the TCRdb D assignment of TRBD1 cannot be verified. This CDR3 is 14 amino acids long. The germline V gene has CDR1 SGHTA and CDR2 FQGNSA. CDR3 sequence reads: CASSLAWTGYEQYF.

J is TRBJ1-2 and V is TRBV20-1; the D call from TCRdb, TRBD1, cannot be confirmed without DNA. CDR3 length: 13 residues. Germline V gene sequence: CDR1 DFQATT, CDR2 SNEGSKA (reference sequence). CDR3 protein: CSAQNGGSYGYTF.

The rearrangement joins TRBV7-6 to TRBJ2-1; TCRdb calls TRBD2, which cannot be checked without DNA. This CDR3 is 16 amino acids long. In germline, CDR1 is SGHVS, CDR2 FNYEAQ. CDR3: CASSLGPGTRPYEQFF.

This chain connects TRBV6-2 or TRBV6-3 to TRBJ2-7. Germline assignment: CDR1 MNHEY and CDR2 SVGEGT. This CDR3 has 15 residues. The CDR3 here is CASNTDNAIWDEQYF.

The genes are TRBV7-3 and TRBJ2-2; there is no DNA to check the TCRdb D call of TRBD1. The germline V gene encodes CDR1 SGHTA and CDR2 FQGTGA. The CDR3 runs to 15 residues. The CDR3 loop reads CASSSITGNTGELFF. Together with reference TRBV7-3 and TRBJ2-2, the CDR3 gives the full variable domain: GAGVSQTPSNKVTEKGKYVELRCDPISGHTALYWYRQSLGQGPEFLIYFQGTGAADDSGLPNDRFFAVRPEGSVSTLKIQRTERGDSAVYLCASSSITGNTGELFFGEGSRLTVL.

CDR3 protein: CASSQGVRGNGYTF. The rearrangement uses TRBV4-3 and TRBJ1-2. CDR3 length: 14 amino acids. CDR1 and CDR2 (germline): LGHNA, YSLEER.

V and J are TRBV5-4 and TRBJ2-5; TCRdb returns TRBD2, unconfirmable since there is no DNA. Looked up from germline, CDR1 is SGHNT and CDR2 is YYREEE (reference sequence). The CDR3 is made up of 15 amino acids. This chain's CDR3 is CASSLRLAGQETQYF.

This chain uses TRBV5-1 with TRBJ2-3. CDR3 length: 14 residues. CDR1 and CDR2 from the germline V gene are SGHRS and YFSETQ. This CDR3 reads CASSASTITDTQYF. Full variable domain (missing parts from reference TRBV5-1 and TRBJ2-3): KAGVTQTPRYLIKTRGQQVTLSCSPISGHRSVSWYQQTPGQGLQFLFEYFSETQRNKGNFPGRFSGRQFSNSRSEMNVSTLELGDSALYLCASSASTITDTQYFGPGTRLTVL.

This chain joins TRBV20-1 and TRBJ1-5. CDR3 length: 12 amino acids. Germline-derived CDR1 and CDR2 are DFQATT and SNEGSKA (reference sequence). The CDR3: CSARDRVQPQHF.

The chain joins TRBV27 to TRBJ2-3; there is no DNA to check the TCRdb D call of TRBD1. The CDR3 spans 14 residues. Germline V lookup: CDR1 MNHEY, CDR2 SMNVEV (reference sequence). The CDR3 reads CASSLGTGDDTQYF.

V and J are TRBV15 and TRBJ2-1; TCRdb calls TRBD1, which cannot be checked without DNA. Germline-derived CDR1 and CDR2 are LNHNV and YYDKDF (reference sequence). CDR3 length: 15 residues. CDR3 amino acids: CATSSWTGGYNEQFF.

V is TRBV6-5 and J is TRBJ1-4; with no DNA, the TCRdb D assignment of TRBD1 cannot be verified. The CDR3 is 18 amino acids. CDR1 and CDR2 from the germline V gene are MNHEY and SVGAGI. This CDR3 is CASSYLGGQGAANEKLFF.

This chain's CDR3 is CASSYRPWRTSTDTQYF. J is TRBJ2-3 and V is TRBV6-5; TCRdb lists TRBD1, though no DNA is available to test this call. The germline V gene encodes CDR1 MNHEY and CDR2 SVGAGI. This CDR3 spans 17 amino acids.

The rearrangement uses TRBV28 and TRBJ1-1. This CDR3 spans 15 amino acids. The germline V gene encodes CDR1 MDHEN and CDR2 SYDVKM. The CDR3 is CASSLNTRVNTEAFF.

This sequence joins TRBV29-1 and TRBJ2-2; no DNA is available, so the TRBD1 call from TCRdb remains unchecked. Germline CDR1 is SQVTM and CDR2 is ANQGSEA. CDR3 length: 15 residues. The chain's CDR3 is CSVEEGQGSTGELFF.